The table lists the clone carrying this T cell receptor beta chain with a count of one. The data belong to a study of blood T cell repertoires in COVID-19. Study summary: Samples representing acute and convalescent COVID-19 were sourced from the United States, Italy and Spain.

Assay used: immunoSEQ multiplex PCR; TCRdb lists only in-frame clones, some missing. The profile shows under 450,000 clones, 80% to 90% of them singletons. This CDR3 comprises 16 residues. Germline lookup yields CDR1 LGHNA and CDR2 YSLEER. Trimming removed 0 bases at V and 4 bases at J, with 15 bases between. Seattle cases were enrolled at active infection and followed longitudinally. Sequences were obtained from peripheral blood. V usage is TRBV4-3 and J usage is TRBJ1-1; D is unresolved. This clonotype was obtained from a woman aged 55-69 years with COVID-19, enrolled during active disease. CDR3 in amino acids: CASSQEYVGSSTEAFF. DNA of the CDR3: TGCGCCAGCAGCCAAGAATATGTGGGGAGTAGCACTGAAGCTTTCTTT.